This T cell receptor beta chain was profiled in a study of blood T cell repertoires in COVID-19. V was clipped by 6 bases and J by 7 bases, with 11 bases between them. CDR3 length: 12 amino acids. Clones were read by immunoSEQ multiplex PCR, and TCRdb kept only the in-frame ones, dropping some. The sample gives some 400,000 clones, approximately 89% of which show up once; 1.7% is in the top ten. This receptor was identified in a woman aged 25-40 years who had recovered from COVID-19. The chain couples TRBV12-3 or TRBV12-4 to TRBJ2-3; D unclear. The specimen sequenced was PBMCs or T cells enriched from blood (not recorded which). The CDR3 is CASRPGWNTQYF. As DNA, the CDR3 is TGTGCCAGCAGGCCCGGGTGGAATACGCAGTATTTT.